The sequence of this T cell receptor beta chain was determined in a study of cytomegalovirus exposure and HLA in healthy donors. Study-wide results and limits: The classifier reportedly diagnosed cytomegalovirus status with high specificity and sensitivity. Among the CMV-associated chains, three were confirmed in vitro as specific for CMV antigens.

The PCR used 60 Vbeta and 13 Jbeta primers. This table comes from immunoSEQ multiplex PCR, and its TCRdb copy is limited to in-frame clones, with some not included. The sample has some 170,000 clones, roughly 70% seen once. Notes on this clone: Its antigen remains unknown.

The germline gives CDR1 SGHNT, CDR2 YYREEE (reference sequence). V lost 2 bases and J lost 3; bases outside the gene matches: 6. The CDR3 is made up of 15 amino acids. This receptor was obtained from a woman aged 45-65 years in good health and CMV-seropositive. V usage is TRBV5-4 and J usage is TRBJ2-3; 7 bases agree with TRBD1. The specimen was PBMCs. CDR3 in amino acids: CASSLRDSITDTQYF. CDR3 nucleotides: TGTGCCAGCAGCTTAAGGGACAGTATTACAGATACGCAGTATTTT.